The next 22 T cell receptor beta chains were all read from a single sample in a study of T cells in Graves' hyperthyroidism and ophthalmopathy. The TCR beta CDR3 regions underwent amplification using RNA transcripts as the source. A set of HTBI primers served as the primers for a first-round RT-PCR of the TCR CDR3. A single record per CDR3 protein comes from TCRdb applying MiXCR to the multiplex PCR reads. The repertoire includes over 350,000 distinct CDR3 sequences, about a fifth of them detected once, and 40% sits in the top ten. Sequencing was performed on blood. The receptor set was obtained from a man between 18 and 35 years old with Graves' ophthalmopathy.

This clonotype was found a few times. The chain couples TRBV28 to TRBJ1-2; no firm D call. Trimming removed 8 bases from V and 4 bases from J, with 14 bases in between. The CDR3 sequence is 13 residues long. Germline lookup yields CDR1 MDHEN and CDR2 SYDVKM. CDR3 protein: CASVDGTAYGYTF. In nucleotides, the CDR3 is TGTGCCAGCGTCGACGGCACGGCCTATGGCTACACCTTC.

Many counts were recorded for this clonotype. The chain is built from TRBV7-9 and TRBJ2-3; D not certain. The length of the CDR3 is 15 residues. The germline CDR1 and CDR2 sequences are SEHNR and FQNEAQ (reference sequence). The V and J ends lost 4 bases and 2 bases respectively, with 13 bases between them. The DNA of the CDR3 is TGTGCCAGCAGCTCGATGACGGCGGCCACAGATACGCAGTATTTT. Translated: CASSSMTAATDTQYF. The variable domain in full, with the rest retrieved from reference TRBV7-9 and TRBJ2-3, is DTGVSQNPRHKITKRGQNVTFRCDPISEHNRLYWYRQTLGQGPEFLTYFQNEAQLEKSRLLSDRFSAERPKGSFSTLEIQRTEQGDSAMYLCASSSMTAATDTQYFGPGTRLTVL.

This chain links TRBV10-3 with TRBJ1-4, with D possibly matching TRBD1 (6 bases). The V and J ends lost 6 bases and 6 bases respectively, with 11 bases between them. CDR3 size: 13 residues. In germline, CDR1 is ENHRY, CDR2 SYGVKD. The CDR3 loop reads CAISGTPDEKLFF. CDR3 DNA: TGTGCCATCAGCGGGACACCAGATGAAAAACTGTTTTTT.

CDR3 coding DNA: TGTGCCAGCAGCGGGGACGGACAGGGAACCGAAAAACTGTTTTTT. It specifies CASSGDGQGTEKLFF. J is TRBJ1-4 and V is TRBV9, with 8 bases lining up with TRBD1. CDR3 length: 15 amino acids. Germline V gene data show CDR1 as SGDLS and CDR2 as YYNGEE. With V trimmed by 3 bases and J by 8 bases, 9 bases remained unmatched.

The CDR3 reads CASSPYGTGVSIPEAFF. CDR3 DNA: TGCGCCAGCAGCCCCTACGGGACAGGGGTATCGATCCCTGAAGCTTTCTTT. The chain is built from TRBV4-1 and TRBJ1-1; 10 bases are shared with TRBD1. The J segment lost 6 bases and the V segment lost 4 bases, leaving 14 bases of the junction unmatched. The CDR3 length is 17 residues. Germline V CDR1 and CDR2: MGHRA, YSYEKL.

The chain links TRBV7-2 to TRBJ2-7; either TRBD1 or TRBD2 may fit D (5 bases each). Germline CDR1 and CDR2: SGHTA and FQGNSA. Trimming took 4 bases from V and 0 from J, leaving 16 bases between them. The CDR3 spans 16 residues. In DNA, the CDR3 is TGTGCCAGCAGCTCCACCGGGACCCCCAACTCCTACGAGCAGTACTTC. The encoded protein is CASSSTGTPNSYEQYF.

Ten or more counts support this clonotype. The genes are TRBV7-9 and TRBJ2-5; 7 bases fit TRBD2. Germline V CDR1 and CDR2: SEHNR, FQNEAQ (reference sequence). The length of the CDR3 is 18 residues. J gave up 2 bases and V 4 bases, and 16 bases lay outside the gene matches. The DNA of the CDR3 is TGTGCCAGCAGCTCCGGCCGGGGCGGGGGAAACCGTCAAGAGACCCAGTACTTC. It encodes CASSSGRGGGNRQETQYF.

The chain has TRBV11-1 and TRBJ2-7; a possible D gene is TRBD1 (5 bases). The V and J ends lost 5 bases and 3 bases respectively, with 11 bases between them. CDR3 length: 13 residues. Germline values: CDR1 SGHAT, CDR2 FQDESV (reference sequence). CDR3 residues: CASSRSGNYEQYF. CDR3 nucleotides: TGTGCCAGCAGCCGTTCAGGGAACTACGAGCAGTACTTC.

This clonotype has a handful of counts. The chain is built from TRBV13 and TRBJ1-6; D is unresolved. The V end lost 6 bases, the J end lost 9 bases, and 9 bases lay between the germline ends. CDR3 length equals 12 residues. Germline V gene sequence: CDR1 PRHDT, CDR2 FYEKMQ (reference sequence). CDR3 residues: CASRSSGSPLHF. CDR3 coding DNA: TGTGCCAGCAGGTCATCAGGTTCACCCCTCCACTTT.

There are a few counts of this clonotype. The chain recombines TRBV5-4 with TRBJ1-3; a weak D match, TRBD1 (5 bases). Trimming removed 3 bases at V and 4 bases at J, with 11 bases between. Germline values: CDR1 SGHNT, CDR2 YYREEE (reference sequence). This CDR3 comprises 14 residues. The CDR3 bases are TGTGCCAGCAGCTGGCGGGACCGAGGAAACACCATATATTTT. This sequence encodes CASSWRDRGNTIYF.

This clonotype turned up a few times. The V gene is TRBV5-6, the J gene TRBJ1-4; tentative D call: TRBD1 (5 bases). This CDR3 has 17 amino acids. Germline assignment: CDR1 SGHDT and CDR2 YYEEEE. Trimming took 0 bases from V and 0 from J, leaving 12 bases between them. CDR3 sequence: CASSLDTGLATNEKLFF. The CDR3 bases are TGTGCCAGCAGCTTGGATACAGGACTGGCAACTAATGAAAAACTGTTTTTT. Based on the CDR3 plus reference TRBV5-6 and TRBJ1-4, the full variable domain is DAGVTQSPTHLIKTRGQQVTLRCSPKSGHDTVSWYQQALGQGPQFIFQYYEEEERQRGNFPDRFSGHQFPNYSSELNVNALLLGDSALYLCASSLDTGLATNEKLFFGSGTQLSVL.

This clonotype was seen a few times. This sequence joins TRBV5-6 and TRBJ2-7; D remains unclear. The germline V gene has CDR1 SGHDT and CDR2 YYEEEE. There are 14 residues in the CDR3. Trimming removed 3 bases at V and 1 base at J, with 11 bases between. In nucleotides, the CDR3 is TGTGCCAGCAGCTCCTTGACGGAATCCTACGAGCAGTACTTC. It translates to CASSSLTESYEQYF.

This clonotype turned up a few times. The V and J genes are TRBV6-1 and TRBJ1-1, with TRBD1 identical over 7 bases. The CDR3 has 14 amino acids. J was trimmed by 0 bases and V by 7 bases; bases with no gene match: 5. The germline V gene has CDR1 MNHNS and CDR2 SASEGT. CDR3: CASILDRVNTEAFF. The CDR3 coding sequence is TGTGCCAGCATTCTAGACAGGGTGAACACTGAAGCTTTCTTT.

This chain links TRBV20-1 with TRBJ1-3, with D unclear. The germline V gene encodes CDR1 DFQATT and CDR2 SNEGSKA (reference sequence). Trimming took 3 bases from V and 3 from J, leaving 9 bases between them. This CDR3 comprises 13 residues. The CDR3 reads CSARSGIGNTIYF. CDR3 nucleotides: TGCAGTGCTAGGTCTGGGATTGGAAACACCATATATTTT.

This clonotype was found a few times. The chain employs TRBV6-1 and TRBJ2-3; 9 nucleotides agree with TRBD1. J lost 2 bases, V lost 6 bases, and 18 bases had no gene match. CDR1 and CDR2 from the germline V gene are MNHNS and SASEGT. The CDR3 has 19 amino acids. In DNA, the CDR3 is TGTGCCAGCAGATCTACCGGGACAGGGTGGGGCACTGTCACAGATACGCAGTATTTT. Translation: CASRSTGTGWGTVTDTQYF.

As to this clonotype: At one end the junction does not follow the germline gene, possibly because of a read error. The chain's CDR3 is CASSESGQRSSNEQFF. As DNA, the CDR3 is TGTGCCAGCAGTGAAAGTGGACAGCGCTCCTCCAATGAGCAGTTCTTC. The chain recombines TRBV25-1 with TRBJ2-1; perhaps TRBD1 as D (6 bases). The germline V gene encodes CDR1 MGHDK and CDR2 SYGVNS. The CDR3 runs to 16 residues.

As regards this clonotype: An end of the junction does not agree with germline; a read error may underlie this. The V call is TRBV4-1, the J call TRBJ2-7; 10 positions agree with TRBD1. The CDR3 totals 16 residues. Germline values: CDR1 MGHRA, CDR2 YSYEKL. CDR3 residues: CASSQGDRGSSYEQYF. DNA for the CDR3: TGCGCCAGCAGCCAAGGGGACAGGGGTAGCTCCTATGAGCAGTACTTC.

This clonotype has only a few counts. This sequence joins TRBV5-1 and TRBJ2-5, with a weak D call TRBD1 (6 bases). CDR3 length equals 13 residues. Germline CDR1 reads SGHRS; CDR2 reads YFSETQ. V was clipped by 3 bases and J by 4 bases, with 10 bases between them. CDR3 DNA: TGCGCCAGCAGCTACCAGGGGTCAGAGACCCAGTACTTC. This codes for CASSYQGSETQYF.

The chain has TRBV28 and TRBJ2-3; D ambiguous. Germline CDR1 and CDR2: MDHEN and SYDVKM. The CDR3 is 11 residues long. The V and J ends lost 3 bases and 8 bases respectively, with 6 bases between them. CDR3 residues: CASSFHSTQYF. DNA of the CDR3: TGTGCCAGCAGTTTTCACTCTACGCAGTATTTT.

This clonotype was recorded many times. This sequence joins TRBV2 and TRBJ2-3, with D unclear. Germline V gene sequence: CDR1 SNHLY, CDR2 FYNNEI. This CDR3 has 11 amino acids. V dropped 10 bases and J dropped 3 bases, with 8 bases sitting between them. CDR3 amino acids: CATQVTDTQYF. The CDR3, as DNA: TGTGCCACCCAGGTGACAGATACGCAGTATTTT.

This clonotype was recorded at least ten times. Germline is not matched at one junction end, which may reflect a read error. This chain links TRBV5-8 with TRBJ1-2; D is perhaps TRBD1 (5 bases). Germline V gene data show CDR1 as SGHTS and CDR2 as YDEGEE. The CDR3 contains 14 residues. CDR3 in DNA: TGTGCCAGCAGCTTGCATTCGGGGCGCTATGACTACACCTTC. Translated: CASSLHSGRYDYTF.

This clonotype was seen many times. This sequence joins TRBV6-5 and TRBJ1-2, with a weak D call TRBD1 (6 bases). Germline V lookup: CDR1 MNHEY, CDR2 SVGAGI. The V and J ends lost 1 base and 0 bases respectively, with 15 bases between them. This CDR3 region has 17 residues. The CDR3, as DNA: TGTGCCAGCAGTTACTTGCAGGGGCCTTTGACTAACTATGGCTACACCTTC. Protein sequence: CASSYLQGPLTNYGYTF.